Listed here is a single T cell receptor (beta chain). A junction end diverges from the germline sequence, so it may reflect a read error. The data were obtained in a study of tumor and adjacent non-tumor tissue in lung cancer. RNA was extracted from bulk tissue without any cell sorting. This non-tumor lung sample came from over 3 cm beyond the tumor edge. This CDR3 spans 15 amino acids. Germline V lookup: CDR1 SGHNT, CDR2 YYREEE (reference sequence). TCRbeta libraries were built with three rounds of nested PCR, modified from ARM-PCR. TCRdb reanalysed the multiplex PCR reads using MiXCR and keeps one entry per CDR3 protein. The sample has around 75,000 distinct CDR3 sequences; roughly 75% are singletons.

The sequence was obtained from a woman aged 45-65 years with non-small cell lung cancer. The sequenced sample consisted of distant non-tumor lung tissue. V and J are TRBV5-4 and TRBJ1-2; 8 bases match TRBD1. The CDR3: CASSSLGTGGYGYTF. CDR3 in DNA: TGTGCAAGCAGCTCGTTGGGGACAGGCGGCTATGGCTACACCTTC. Full variable domain (remainder filled in from reference TRBV5-4 and TRBJ1-2): ETGVTQSPTHLIKTRGQQVTLRCSSQSGHNTVSWYQQALGQGPQFIFQYYREEENGRGNFPPRFSGLQFPNYSSELNVNALELDDSALYLCASSSLGTGGYGYTFGSGTRLTVV.